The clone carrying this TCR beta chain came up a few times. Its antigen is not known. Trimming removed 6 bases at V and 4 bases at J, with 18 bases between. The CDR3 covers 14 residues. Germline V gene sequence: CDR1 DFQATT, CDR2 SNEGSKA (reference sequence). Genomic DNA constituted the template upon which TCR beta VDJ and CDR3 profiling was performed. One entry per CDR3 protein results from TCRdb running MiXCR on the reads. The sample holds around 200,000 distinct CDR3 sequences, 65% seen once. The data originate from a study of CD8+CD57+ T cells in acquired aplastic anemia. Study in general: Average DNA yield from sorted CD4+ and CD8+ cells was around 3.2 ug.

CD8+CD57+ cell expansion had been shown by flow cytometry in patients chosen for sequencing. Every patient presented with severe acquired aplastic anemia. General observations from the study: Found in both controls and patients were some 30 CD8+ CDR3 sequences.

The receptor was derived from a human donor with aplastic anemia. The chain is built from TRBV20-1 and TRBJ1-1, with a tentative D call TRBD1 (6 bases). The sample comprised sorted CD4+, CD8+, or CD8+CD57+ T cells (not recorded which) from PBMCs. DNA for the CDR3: TGCAGTGCCCCGAGGGGGGGGAAAGGCACTGAAGCTTTCTTT. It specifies CSAPRGGKGTEAFF.